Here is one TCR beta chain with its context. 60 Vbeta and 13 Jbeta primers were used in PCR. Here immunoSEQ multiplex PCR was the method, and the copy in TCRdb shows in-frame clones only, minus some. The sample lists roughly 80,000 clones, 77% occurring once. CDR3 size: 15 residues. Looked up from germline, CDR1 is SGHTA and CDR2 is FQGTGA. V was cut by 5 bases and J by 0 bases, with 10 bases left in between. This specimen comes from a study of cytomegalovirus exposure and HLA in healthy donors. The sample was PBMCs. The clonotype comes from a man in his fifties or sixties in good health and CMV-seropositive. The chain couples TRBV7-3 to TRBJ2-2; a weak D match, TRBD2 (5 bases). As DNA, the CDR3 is TGTGCCAGCAGCCAACTAGTTTCGAACACCGGGGAGCTGTTTTTT. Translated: CASSQLVSNTGELFF. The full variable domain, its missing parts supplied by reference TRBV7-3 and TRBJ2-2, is GAGVSQTPSNKVTEKGKYVELRCDPISGHTALYWYRQSLGQGPEFLIYFQGTGAADDSGLPNDRFFAVRPEGSVSTLKIQRTERGDSAVYLCASSQLVSNTGELFFGEGSRLTVL.